This T cell receptor (beta chain) came from a study of T cell responses to AZD1222 COVID-19 vaccine. Study observations and caveats: Nearly half of unique spike-specific TCRs reportedly avoided B.1.351 and B.1.1.7 mutated regions. With dominance at 160-218 and 743-854, vaccine-associated CD4 TCRs spanned spike. A rise in Spike-specific TCR breadth and depth followed two AZD1222 doses. White British people made up most donors, females outnumbered males, and clonal diversity was possibly underestimated.

As concerns this clone: Its antigen is not identified.

This CDR3 is 12 amino acids long. V lost 6 bases and J 6 bases, leaving 12 bases between the germline ends. This table comes from immunoSEQ multiplex PCR, and its TCRdb copy is limited to in-frame clones, with some not included. The sample contains under 95,000 clones, around 88% of which appear only once. The TCR was taken from an adult who received the AZD1222 COVID-19 vaccine. J is TRBJ2-7 and V is TRBV12-3 or TRBV12-4, with a weak D call TRBD2 (6 bases). The starting material was peripheral blood, obtained 28 days after the second AZD1222 dose. CDR3 nucleotides: TGTGCCAGCAGCCGGGATAGCGGCGAGCAGTACTTC. It codes for CASSRDSGEQYF.